The clone carrying this T cell receptor beta chain was detected many times. This CDR3 is 15 amino acids long. CDR1 is LNHDA, CDR2 SQIVND, per germline (reference sequence). Deletions cut 0 bases from V and 2 bases from J, with 10 bases between. TCRdb processed the RT-PCR reads anew with MiXCR; each CDR3 protein has one entry. The sample lists over 150,000 distinct CDR3 sequences, 14% seen once, with about 25% in the top ten. The record originates from a study of response to subunit inactivated influenza vaccine. The sample was CD8+ T cells sorted from PBMCs, taken approximately 5 days after vaccination. This clonotype was sampled from a man aged 50-60 years who received an inactivated influenza vaccine. The chain is built from TRBV19 and TRBJ2-5; D call uncertain. This CDR3 reads CASSIDQMGQETQYF. CDR3 sequence (DNA): TGTGCCAGTAGTATAGATCAGATGGGACAAGAGACCCAGTACTTC.